What follows are 8 T cell receptor beta chains derived from one specimen sequenced in a study of identical twins. TCRdb re-called the 5' RACE reads through MiXCR, storing one row per CDR3 protein. Of about 720,000 distinct CDR3 sequences detected, over 15% appear once; the ten largest clones hold around 13%. These data are also associated with another study on T cells expressing NK-cell markers.

Sequenced material: PBMCs. These receptors all come from a woman younger than 35 in good health.

The chain uses TRBV20-1 and TRBJ1-3; D may be TRBD1 (6 bases). The V and J ends lost 6 bases and 4 bases respectively, with 13 bases between them. Germline V gene lookup returns CDR1 DFQATT and CDR2 SNEGSKA (reference sequence). The CDR3 contains 13 residues. For the CDR3, the DNA is TGCAGTGCGCCGACAGGACTCGGAAACACCATATATTTT. Amino acids: CSAPTGLGNTIYF.

This clonotype was detected only a few times. This rearrangement joins TRBV21-1 to TRBJ1-6; TRBD1, the table's D call, lacks a check against the DNA. TRBV21-1 is noted as a pseudogene. The CDR3 is made up of 14 amino acids. This CDR3 reads CARTVQGHRSPLHF. As DNA, the CDR3 is TGTGCCAGGACCGTGCAGGGGCATCGGTCACCCCTCCACTTT.

This chain links TRBV5-1 with TRBJ1-6; D may be TRBD1 (5 bases). Trimming shortened V by 1 base and J by 5 bases, and 13 bases separated the two germline ends. The CDR3 consists of 16 residues. Germline V gene data show CDR1 as SGHRS and CDR2 as YFSETQ. CDR3 nucleotides: TGCGCCAGCAGCTTGCAGGCGGGGGTAAATAATTCACCCCTCCACTTT. Translating gives CASSLQAGVNNSPLHF.

V and J are TRBV5-6 and TRBJ1-5; the D gene is possibly TRBD1 (5 bases). The V end lost 4 bases, the J end lost 3 bases, and 14 bases lay between the germline ends. The CDR3 extends over 15 amino acids. Germline lookup yields CDR1 SGHDT and CDR2 YYEEEE. CDR3 residues: CASSRDRSSNQPQHF. The CDR3 nucleotides are TGTGCCAGCAGCCGGGACCGGTCCTCCAATCAGCCCCAGCATTTT. Filled out from reference TRBV5-6 and TRBJ1-5, the complete variable domain reads DAGVTQSPTHLIKTRGQQVTLRCSPKSGHDTVSWYQQALGQGPQFIFQYYEEEERQRGNFPDRFSGHQFPNYSSELNVNALLLGDSALYLCASSRDRSSNQPQHFGDGTRLSIL.

Only a few counts were recorded for this clonotype. This chain joins TRBV10-3 and TRBJ2-7, with 8 bases lining up with TRBD1. V was pared by 6 bases and J by 5 bases, with 9 bases of the junction left unmatched. Germline CDR1 reads ENHRY; CDR2 reads SYGVKD. The CDR3 length is 14 residues. This chain's CDR3 is CAIREKTGVDEQYF. DNA of the CDR3: TGTGCCATCAGGGAAAAGACAGGGGTCGACGAGCAGTACTTC.

The gene calls are TRBV13 and TRBJ2-7, with D hard to call. Germline loops: CDR1 PRHDT, CDR2 FYEKMQ (reference sequence). Trimming took off 4 bases at V and 2 bases at J, with 9 bases between the two ends. CDR3 size: 13 residues. CDR3 residues: CASSSLPPYEQYF. The DNA of the CDR3 is TGTGCCAGCAGCTCCCTCCCCCCCTACGAGCAGTACTTC.

This chain joins TRBV25-1 and TRBJ1-2; TRBD1 matches 10 bases. The CDR3 is made up of 16 amino acids. V gave up 1 base and J gave up 7 bases; unmatched junction bases: 9. Germline-derived CDR1 and CDR2 are MGHDK and SYGVNS. This CDR3 reads CASSEWGQGWRGGYTF. The CDR3, as DNA: TGTGCCAGCAGTGAATGGGGACAGGGGTGGAGGGGTGGCTACACCTTC.

The chain joins TRBV20-1 to TRBJ2-1; maybe TRBD2 (5 bases). Germline V gene sequence: CDR1 DFQATT, CDR2 SNEGSKA (reference sequence). This CDR3 comprises 13 residues. V was trimmed by 3 bases and J by 2 bases, leaving 8 bases between them. The CDR3 loop reads CSAREDPYNEQFF. The CDR3 DNA reads as TGCAGTGCTAGGGAGGATCCCTACAATGAGCAGTTCTTC.